The T cell receptor (beta chain) described here comes from a study of T-cell reconstitution after alpha-beta-depleted transplantation in children. This sample's TCRbeta library carried unique molecular identifier barcodes. Using its own MiXCR run on the PCR reads, TCRdb lists one record per CDR3 protein. The sample holds 330,000 or so distinct CDR3 sequences, over 9.5% seen once. The study, taken as a whole, reports: Several hundred rapidly expanded clones from non-depleted graft cells reportedly supplied alpha-beta T cells about two months post-transplant.

V was pared by 7 bases and J by 0 bases, with 8 bases of the junction left unmatched. The CDR3 contains 14 residues. The germline CDR1 and CDR2 sequences are DFQATT and SNEGSKA (reference sequence). This clonotype was seen more than once but under ten times. The antigen remains unidentified. This chain connects TRBV20-1 to TRBJ1-1, with 7 bases matching TRBD1. The sequence was collected from a boy in the first two years of life with acute myeloid leukemia, due to receive a stem cell transplant. The starting material was PBMCs, obtained before TCRalphabeta/CD19-depleted stem cell transplant. CDR3 coding DNA: TGCAGTGTCCGACAGGGTCCTATGAACACTGAAGCTTTCTTT. Translating it yields CSVRQGPMNTEAFF.